Given below is one T cell receptor (beta chain) in context. This sample was included in a study of cytomegalovirus exposure and HLA in healthy donors. The CDR3 has 14 residues. Germline assignment: CDR1 SGHRS and CDR2 YFSETQ. V lost 0 bases to trimming and J lost 4 bases, with 11 bases between them. The study ran its PCR with 60 Vbeta and 13 Jbeta primers. Some clones are missing from TCRdb's copy, which holds only in-frame ones; the method was immunoSEQ multiplex PCR. The sample has around 150,000 clones; around four fifths are singletons. Sequencing was performed on PBMCs. The V and J genes are TRBV5-1 and TRBJ2-7, with a tentative D call TRBD1 (5 bases). This TCR derives from a male donor in good health and CMV-seronegative. The chain's CDR3 is CASSLGSGRYEQYF. The CDR3 coding sequence is TGCGCCAGCAGCTTGGGGTCAGGGCGATACGAGCAGTACTTC.